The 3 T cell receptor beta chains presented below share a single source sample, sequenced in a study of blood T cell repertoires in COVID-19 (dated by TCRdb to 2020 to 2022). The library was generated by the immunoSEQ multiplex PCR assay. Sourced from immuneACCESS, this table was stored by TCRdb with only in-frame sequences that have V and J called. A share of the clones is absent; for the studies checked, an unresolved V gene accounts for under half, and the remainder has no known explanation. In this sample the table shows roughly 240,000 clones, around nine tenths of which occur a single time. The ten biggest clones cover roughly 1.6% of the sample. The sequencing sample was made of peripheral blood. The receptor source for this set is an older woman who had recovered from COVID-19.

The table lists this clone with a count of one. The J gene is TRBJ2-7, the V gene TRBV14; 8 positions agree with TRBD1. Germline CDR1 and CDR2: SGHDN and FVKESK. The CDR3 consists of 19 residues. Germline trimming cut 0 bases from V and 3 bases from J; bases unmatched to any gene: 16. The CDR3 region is CASSQERLGVTGGGYEQYF. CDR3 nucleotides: TGTGCCAGCAGCCAAGAAAGGCTGGGTGTTACAGGGGGTGGCTACGAGCAGTACTTC.

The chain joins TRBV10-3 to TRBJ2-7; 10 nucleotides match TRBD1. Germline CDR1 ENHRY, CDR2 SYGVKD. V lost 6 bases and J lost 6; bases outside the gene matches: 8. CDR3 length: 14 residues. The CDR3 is CAISPGQGYGEQYF. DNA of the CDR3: TGTGCCATCAGCCCGGGACAGGGGTACGGCGAGCAGTACTTC.

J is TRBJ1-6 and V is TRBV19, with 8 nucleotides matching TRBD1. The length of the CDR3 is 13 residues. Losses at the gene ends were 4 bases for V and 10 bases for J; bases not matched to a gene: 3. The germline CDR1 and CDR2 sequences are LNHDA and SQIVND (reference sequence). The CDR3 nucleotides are TGTGCCAGTAGTAGGACAGGGAGATCACCCCTCCACTTT. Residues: CASSRTGRSPLHF.